These 23 T cell receptor beta chains originate from one sample sequenced in a study of blood T cell repertoires in COVID-19. Libraries were prepared by immunoSEQ multiplex PCR; TCRdb keeps only in-frame clonotypes and omits some of them. The sample comprises around 160,000 clones, around 80% of which are singletons, and roughly 15% rests with the top ten. Sequenced material: peripheral blood. The receptor set was obtained from a human donor with acute or convalescent COVID-19. The donor label of this sample is uncertain.

The rearrangement uses TRBV14 and TRBJ1-4; D is ambiguous. This CDR3 contains 16 residues. The germline gives CDR1 SGHDN, CDR2 FVKESK. V shed 4 bases and J shed 6 bases, with 18 bases lying between them. The CDR3 reads CASSPFRLEGDEKLFF. The DNA for the CDR3 is TGTGCCAGCAGCCCTTTCCGCCTCGAGGGAGATGAAAAACTGTTTTTT.

The chain combines TRBV7-9 with TRBJ2-7; no firm D call. Trimming removed 0 bases at V and 4 bases at J, with 10 bases between. The CDR3 sequence is 14 residues long. The germline V gene encodes CDR1 SEHNR and CDR2 FQNEAQ (reference sequence). The DNA for the CDR3 is TGTGCCAGCAGCTTAGCAGCGCCTCCTTACGAGCAGTACTTC. Residues: CASSLAAPPYEQYF. The variable domain in full, completed from reference TRBV7-9 and TRBJ2-7, reads DTGVSQNPRHKITKRGQNVTFRCDPISEHNRLYWYRQTLGQGPEFLTYFQNEAQLEKSRLLSDRFSAERPKGSFSTLEIQRTEQGDSAMYLCASSLAAPPYEQYFGPGTRLTVT.

This chain links TRBV5-1 with TRBJ2-2; TRBD2 agrees at 12 bases. Trimming took 2 bases from V and 6 from J; bases not matched to a gene: 5. The CDR3 totals 16 residues. Looked up from germline, CDR1 is SGHRS and CDR2 is YFSETQ. CDR3 in DNA: TGCGCCAGCAGCTTTCCTAGCGGGGGGGCCGCCGGGGAGCTGTTTTTT. Encoded protein: CASSFPSGGAAGELFF.

The chain combines TRBV6-1 with TRBJ2-7; no clear D gene. V lost 0 bases and J 9 bases, leaving 18 bases between the germline ends. The CDR3 extends over 15 amino acids. CDR1 is MNHNS and CDR2 is SASEGT in the germline V gene. CDR3 DNA: TGTGCCAGCAGTGAAGCCAGAGGAGTGTGGGTAACGCAGTACTTC. It yields the protein CASSEARGVWVTQYF.

The J gene is TRBJ2-1, the V gene TRBV5-1; D call uncertain. Germline values: CDR1 SGHRS, CDR2 YFSETQ. The V gene lost 0 bases and the J gene lost 2 bases, with 9 bases spanning the gap. CDR3 length: 15 residues. The CDR3 coding sequence is TGCGCCAGCAGCTTGGAGTCGAGCACCTACAATGAGCAGTTCTTC. It codes for CASSLESSTYNEQFF.

V gene TRBV6-2 or TRBV6-3 combines with J gene TRBJ2-5, with 8 bases matching TRBD1. The CDR3 is made up of 13 amino acids. Germline trimming cut 6 bases from V and 3 bases from J; bases unmatched to any gene: 3. Germline lookup yields CDR1 MNHEY and CDR2 SVGEGT. The chain's CDR3 is CASSRDRKETQYF. CDR3 DNA: TGTGCCAGCAGCAGGGACAGGAAAGAGACCCAGTACTTC.

This clone was counted between two and nine times. V is TRBV5-8 and J is TRBJ2-7, with 9 bases lining up with TRBD1. The CDR3 is 14 amino acids. Per germline, CDR1 SGHTS and CDR2 YDEGEE. The trim removed 4 bases at V and 4 bases at J, leaving 6 bases unmatched. This CDR3 is CASSRGQGAYEQYF. CDR3 bases: TGTGCCAGCAGCCGGGGACAGGGTGCGTACGAGCAGTACTTC. Together with reference TRBV5-8 and TRBJ2-7, the CDR3 gives the full variable domain: EAGVTQSPTHLIKTRGQQATLRCSPISGHTSVYWYQQALGLGLQFLLWYDEGEERNRGNFPPRFSGRQFPNYSSELNVNALELEDSALYLCASSRGQGAYEQYFGPGTRLTVT.

V and J are TRBV7-8 and TRBJ2-7; a possible D gene is TRBD1 (6 bases). The CDR3 is 15 residues long. V lost 1 base to trimming and J lost 2 bases, with 12 bases between them. Germline loops: CDR1 SGHVS, CDR2 FQNEAQ. Here the CDR3 reads CASSLGRQGTYEQYF. The CDR3 DNA follows: TGTGCCAGCAGCTTAGGACGGCAGGGGACCTACGAGCAGTACTTC.

This clone was seen a few times. The V call is TRBV18, the J call TRBJ1-5, with 10 bases fitting TRBD1. The CDR3 is 14 residues long. V lost 5 bases and J lost 10; bases outside the gene matches: 8. Germline V gene sequence: CDR1 KGHSH, CDR2 LQKENI. CDR3 protein: CASSTRDRGPPQHF. The CDR3 region has the DNA TGTGCCAGCTCAACCCGGGACAGGGGTCCCCCCCAGCATTTT. Drawing the rest from reference TRBV18 and TRBJ1-5, the complete variable domain is NAGVMQNPRHLVRRRGQEARLRCSPMKGHSHVYWYRQLPEEGLKFMVYLQKENIIDESGMPKERFSAEFPKEGPSILRIQQVVRGDSAAYFCASSTRDRGPPQHFGDGTRLSIL.

The V call is TRBV6-1, the J call TRBJ1-6, with D unresolved. CDR3 size: 14 residues. V dropped 3 bases and J dropped 6 bases, with 9 bases sitting between them. The V gene's germline CDR1 is MNHNS and CDR2 SASEGT. CDR3 sequence reads: CASSETRINSPLHF. The CDR3, as DNA: TGTGCCAGCAGTGAGACCAGGATTAATTCACCCCTCCACTTT.

This clone occurred once. The chain combines TRBV6-1 with TRBJ1-4, with D hard to call. Germline V gives CDR1 MNHNS, CDR2 SASEGT. The CDR3 contains 15 residues. The V end lost 3 bases, the J end lost 5 bases, and 13 bases lay between the germline ends. The CDR3 here is CASSDPEGGNEKLFF. Written as DNA, the CDR3 is TGTGCCAGCAGTGACCCGGAGGGCGGAAATGAAAAACTGTTTTTT.

This chain links TRBV5-1 with TRBJ1-6, with TRBD1 identical over 9 bases. The length of the CDR3 is 18 residues. Germline V gene data show CDR1 as SGHRS and CDR2 as YFSETQ. The trim removed 3 bases at V and 10 bases at J, leaving 17 bases unmatched. DNA of the CDR3: TGCGCCAGCAGCTCCGAACCCCTTTACAGGGGGCGACGGTCACCCCTCCACTTT. Encoded protein: CASSSEPLYRGRRSPLHF.

The genes are TRBV28 and TRBJ1-1, with D tentatively TRBD1 (6 bases). Germline V gives CDR1 MDHEN, CDR2 SYDVKM. V was cut by 7 bases and J by 1 base, with 16 bases left in between. CDR3 length: 15 amino acids. CDR3 DNA: TGTGCCAGCACAATACAGGGTGCAGGGAACACTGAAGCTTTCTTT. It specifies CASTIQGAGNTEAFF. Looking up the rest from reference TRBV28 and TRBJ1-1 gives the full variable domain: DVKVTQSSRYLVKRTGEKVFLECVQDMDHENMFWYRQDPGLGLRLIYFSYDVKMKEKGDIPEGYSVSREKKERFSLILESASTNQTSMYLCASTIQGAGNTEAFFGQGTRLTVV.

This clone appeared a few times. The gene calls are TRBV6-5 and TRBJ2-5; D perhaps matches TRBD1 (6 bases). Germline values: CDR1 MNHEY, CDR2 SVGAGI. This CDR3 contains 14 residues. V lost 8 bases and J 5 bases, leaving 18 bases between the germline ends. CDR3 sequence (DNA): TGTGCCAGCGGGTTGGACAGATACTCCGAGACCCAGTACTTC. Protein product: CASGLDRYSETQYF.

V usage is TRBV7-9 and J usage is TRBJ2-1; 8 positions match TRBD1. This CDR3 region has 16 residues. Looked up from germline, CDR1 is SEHNR and CDR2 is FQNEAQ (reference sequence). The V segment lost 1 base and the J segment 5 bases; nucleotides outside the gene matches: 7. For the CDR3, the DNA is TGTGCCAGCAGCTTAGTTTACGGGACAGGTAACAATGAGCAGTTCTTC. Protein product: CASSLVYGTGNNEQFF.

The chain has TRBV5-6 and TRBJ1-2, with D maybe TRBD1 (5 bases). CDR3 length: 14 amino acids. Germline V gene sequence: CDR1 SGHDT, CDR2 YYEEEE. V was shortened by 6 bases and J by 1 base, with 13 bases between the two germline ends. Here the CDR3 reads CASTSGGINYGYTF. The CDR3 DNA sequence: TGTGCCAGCACCTCCGGGGGGATTAACTATGGCTACACCTTC. Filled out from reference TRBV5-6 and TRBJ1-2, the complete variable domain reads DAGVTQSPTHLIKTRGQQVTLRCSPKSGHDTVSWYQQALGQGPQFIFQYYEEEERQRGNFPDRFSGHQFPNYSSELNVNALLLGDSALYLCASTSGGINYGYTFGSGTRLTVV.

The J gene is TRBJ1-6, the V gene TRBV10-3; TRBD1 matches at 8 bases. V lost 0 bases, J lost 1 base, and 8 bases stayed unmatched. The CDR3 spans 19 residues. Germline V gene lookup returns CDR1 ENHRY and CDR2 SYGVKD. The CDR3 coding sequence is TGTGCCATCAGTGAGTCGCACAGGGGGGTTGGGTCCTATAATTCACCCCTCCACTTT. Translation: CAISESHRGVGSYNSPLHF.

The V gene is TRBV5-1, the J gene TRBJ2-3, with 7 bases identical to TRBD1. This CDR3 region has 16 residues. Germline V gene lookup returns CDR1 SGHRS and CDR2 YFSETQ. V was pared by 4 bases and J by 0 bases, with 8 bases of the junction left unmatched. The CDR3 sequence: CASSTWGTASTDTQYF. The CDR3 DNA sequence: TGCGCCAGCAGCACTTGGGGGACAGCTAGCACAGATACGCAGTATTTT. The variable domain in full, completed from reference TRBV5-1 and TRBJ2-3, reads KAGVTQTPRYLIKTRGQQVTLSCSPISGHRSVSWYQQTPGQGLQFLFEYFSETQRNKGNFPGRFSGRQFSNSRSEMNVSTLELGDSALYLCASSTWGTASTDTQYFGPGTRLTVL.

The rearrangement links TRBV5-1 to TRBJ2-1; 8 bases are a match to TRBD2. The CDR3 covers 15 residues. The germline CDR1 and CDR2 sequences are SGHRS and YFSETQ. The V and J ends lost 5 bases and 3 bases, in that order; junction bases with no gene match: 7. The CDR3 DNA sequence: TGCGCCAGCAGTATAAGCGGGGGAAACTACAATGAGCAGTTCTTC. Residues: CASSISGGNYNEQFF.

This rearrangement joins TRBV11-2 to TRBJ2-3, with TRBD2 matching over 8 bases. The CDR3 is 16 residues long. Per germline, CDR1 SGHAT and CDR2 FQNNGV. V was pared by 3 bases and J by 0 bases, with 5 bases of the junction left unmatched. CDR3 residues: CASSLGTSGSTDTQYF. Here the CDR3 DNA reads TGTGCCAGCAGCTTGGGAACTAGCGGAAGCACAGATACGCAGTATTTT.

The chain couples TRBV3-1 (or the pseudogene TRBV3-2) to TRBJ2-5, with 12 nucleotides matching TRBD1. Germline V gene sequence: CDR1 LGHDT, CDR2 YNNKEL (reference sequence). The CDR3 covers 18 residues. V was clipped by 1 base and J by 4 bases; unmatched bases: 10. For the CDR3, the DNA is TGTGCCAGCAGCCAAGGAGGTAGCGGGACAGGGGGCGCAGAGACCCAGTACTTC. Translating it yields CASSQGGSGTGGAETQYF.

This clone was found a few times. As DNA, the CDR3 is TGTGCTAGTGGTTCTCCCAGCGGGAGTCCTGAAGCTTTCTTT. Translation: CASGSPSGSPEAFF. The gene calls are TRBV12-5 and TRBJ1-1; no clear D gene. Trimming left V 4 bases short and J 6 bases short, with 15 bases between. The CDR3 covers 14 residues. The germline V gene has CDR1 LGHNT and CDR2 FRNRAP.

The chain couples TRBV11-2 to TRBJ2-2; D perhaps matches TRBD1 (5 bases). The CDR3 sequence is 13 residues long. Germline-derived CDR1 and CDR2 are SGHAT and FQNNGV. V was pared by 6 bases and J by 6 bases, with 11 bases between. In nucleotides, the CDR3 is TGTGCCAGCAGGATTACAGGAGCCGGGGAGCTGTTTTTT. This gives the protein CASRITGAGELFF.